The rows below give T cell receptor beta chains drawn from one sample of a study of blood T cell repertoires in COVID-19. Produced via immunoSEQ multiplex PCR; TCRdb's table is partial and in-frame only. The sample has approximately 93,000 clones, around 88% seen once. The sample was peripheral blood. These receptors were taken from a man aged 55 to 70 with acute or convalescent COVID-19. Both conserved end residues are part of each CDR3. The D gene is left open where the match is weak. Some rows mark clone size as missing; the rest say once, few, many or name a class of expanded clone.

abundance,j_gene,v_gene,d_gene,CDR3nt,CDR3aa
few,TRBJ2-5,TRBV6-5,TRBD2,TGTGCCAGCAGTTACGGCGGGGGGCTCCTGAAAGAGACCCAGTACTTC,CASSYGGGLLKETQYF
-,TRBJ2-7,TRBV7-3,TRBD1,TGTGCCAGCAGCTTAGTCGGGACAGCGCTTGTCCACGAGCAGTACTTC,CASSLVGTALVHEQYF
-,TRBJ2-2,TRBV5-6,TRBD1,TGTGCCAGCAGCTTTGGCCAGGGGGCTTACGGGGAGCTGTTTTTT,CASSFGQGAYGELFF
-,TRBJ2-1,TRBV12-3/TRBV12-4,TRBD1,TGTGCCAGCGGGACAGACTACAATGAGCAGTTCTTC,CASGTDYNEQFF
-,TRBJ2-1,TRBV15,-,TGTGCCACCAGCAGAGACTATATCGGAGCGGATAGAACCAACAATGAGCAGTTCTTC,CATSRDYIGADRTNNEQFF
-,TRBJ1-5,TRBV5-6,-,TGTGCCAGCAGCTCCTCAGGGACACACAATCAGCCCCAGCATTTT,CASSSSGTHNQPQHF
-,TRBJ2-2,TRBV5-1,-,TGCGCCAGCAGCTTGTCGCAGGGGCCAACCGGGGAGCTGTTTTTT,CASSLSQGPTGELFF
once,TRBJ2-6,TRBV6-4,-,TGTGCCAGCAGCGTCAGTTCCGGGGCCAACGTCCTGACTTTC,CASSVSSGANVLTF
-,TRBJ2-7,TRBV27,TRBD1,TGTGCCAGCAGCCGACAGGGATTTTCGAGATACGAGCAGTACTTC,CASSRQGFSRYEQYF
-,TRBJ2-6,TRBV15,-,TGTGCCACCAGCAGGGACAGCAACTCTGGGGCCAACGTCCTGACTTTC,CATSRDSNSGANVLTF
-,TRBJ1-1,TRBV24-1,-,TGTGCCACCAGTGATTTGCGGGGGGCGACGAACACTGAAGCTTTCTTT,CATSDLRGATNTEAFF
-,TRBJ2-7,TRBV29-1,TRBD2,TGCAGCGTGGCTGGACTAGCCGCGTCCTACGAGCAGTACTTC,CSVAGLAASYEQYF
-,TRBJ1-2,TRBV30,TRBD1,TGTGCCTGGAGTACGGGACAGGGGGCTAGTAGCTATGGCTACACCTTC,CAWSTGQGASSYGYTF
-,TRBJ2-2,TRBV29-1,-,TGCAGCGTCGGGACTCTCACCGGGGAGCTGTTTTTT,CSVGTLTGELFF
-,TRBJ2-2,TRBV10-3,TRBD1,TGTGCCATCAAGCCCCAGGGGGCTAACACCGGGGAGCTGTTTTTT,CAIKPQGANTGELFF
-,TRBJ2-3,TRBV4-1,-,TGCGCCAGCAGTCGTCCCAGCGACACGCAGTATTTT,CASSRPSDTQYF
-,TRBJ2-3,TRBV24-1,-,TGTGCCACCTGCACTGGGCCGTGCACAGATACGCAGTATTTT,CATCTGPCTDTQYF
-,TRBJ2-1,TRBV20-1,-,TGCAGTGCTAGTAGGGGGAGTCACTACAATGAGCAGTTCTTC,CSASRGSHYNEQFF
-,TRBJ2-7,TRBV19,TRBD1,TGTGCCAGTACCATACGACCCGGGACAGGGGGGGTCGAGCAGTACTTC,CASTIRPGTGGVEQYF
-,TRBJ1-3,TRBV12-3/TRBV12-4,-,TGTGCCAGCAGCCGGGACACTGGAAACACCATATATTTT,CASSRDTGNTIYF
-,TRBJ2-4,TRBV12-3/TRBV12-4,-,TGTGCCAGCAGTTCCGGACACCAAGGGCAGTACTTC,CASSSGHQGQYF
-,TRBJ2-4,TRBV27,-,TGTGCCAGCACCACCTTCCCGGAAAACATTCAGTACTTC,CASTTFPENIQYF
once,TRBJ2-1,TRBV5-1,TRBD1,TGCGCCAGCAGCTTGGTTGGGACAGGATTCGTCAATGAGCAGTTCTTC,CASSLVGTGFVNEQFF
-,TRBJ2-6,TRBV7-3,TRBD1,TGTGCCAGCAGCCCAGTGACAGGGGGCTCTGGGGCCAACGTCCTGACTTTC,CASSPVTGGSGANVLTF
-,TRBJ1-6,TRBV5-1,-,TGCGCCAGCAGCCCAAGATCTAGCTCCTATAATTCACCCCTCCACTTT,CASSPRSSSYNSPLHF
-,TRBJ2-7,TRBV5-1,-,TGCGCCAGCTCCCCCAGGTCCTACGAGCAGTACTTC,CASSPRSYEQYF
few,TRBJ1-5,TRBV7-2,-,TGTGCCAGCAGCACGGACGGGAATAGCAATCAGCCCCAGCATTTT,CASSTDGNSNQPQHF
-,TRBJ2-3,TRBV19,TRBD1,TGTGCCAGTACTTGGCAGGGGGCCTCAGATACGCAGTATTTT,CASTWQGASDTQYF
-,TRBJ2-1,TRBV12-5,-,TGTGCTAGTGGTTTTGGGCTTGACAATGAGCAGTTCTTC,CASGFGLDNEQFF
-,TRBJ1-1,TRBV18,TRBD1,TGTGCCAGCTCACAGGGGGCGCGGATGGCGAACACTGAAGCTTTCTTT,CASSQGARMANTEAFF
-,TRBJ2-7,TRBV18,-,TGTGCCAGCTCACTCACAGAGACCTACGAGCAGTACTTC,CASSLTETYEQYF
-,TRBJ2-1,TRBV9,TRBD2,TGTGCCAGCAGCGCCTCCGGGACTAGCTACAATGAGCAGTTCTTC,CASSASGTSYNEQFF
once,TRBJ2-3,TRBV28,TRBD2,TGTGCCAGCAGCTTACCCCAAAAACTAGCGGGGGTGCCAGATACGCAGTATTTT,CASSLPQKLAGVPDTQYF
-,TRBJ2-7,TRBV24-1,TRBD2,TGTGCCACCAGTGAGGGTGGGACTAGCGGGAGTAGGTACGAGCAGTACTTC,CATSEGGTSGSRYEQYF
-,TRBJ1-2,TRBV9,TRBD1,TGTGCCAGCAGCGCGGGACAGGCGTTTGATGGCTACACCTTC,CASSAGQAFDGYTF
-,TRBJ1-2,TRBV6-5,-,TGTGCCAGCAGGGCCCCAGCGTGGTATGGCTACACCTTC,CASRAPAWYGYTF
-,TRBJ2-3,TRBV9,TRBD2,TGTGCCAGCTGCTTCTTTCGACTAGCGGGGAGCACAGATACGCAGTATTTT,CASCFFRLAGSTDTQYF
-,TRBJ2-2,TRBV7-8,TRBD1,TGTGCCAGCAGCCATGGACAGGGGAGTGACACCGGGGAGCTGTTTTTT,CASSHGQGSDTGELFF
-,TRBJ1-2,TRBV12-3/TRBV12-4,-,TGTGCCATCGGGACTACCTCGTTTCGGTACACCTTC,CAIGTTSFRYTF
-,TRBJ2-1,TRBV18,TRBD1,TGTGCCAGCTCACTGGGACAGGGGTTATCCTACAATGAGCAGTTCTTC,CASSLGQGLSYNEQFF
-,TRBJ1-2,TRBV28,-,TGTGCCAGCAGTAGCACAGGAGACTATGGCTACACCTTC,CASSSTGDYGYTF
once,TRBJ2-3,TRBV9,TRBD1,TGTGCCAGCAGCCATGGACAGGGGGTGGCAGATACGCAGTATTTT,CASSHGQGVADTQYF
-,TRBJ2-1,TRBV5-1,TRBD2,TGCGCCAGCAGTTATGGGCAGCGGGGCAATGAGCAGTTCTTC,CASSYGQRGNEQFF
-,TRBJ2-3,TRBV6-5,-,TGTGCCAGCGTTCCTAGCGGCACAGATACGCAGTATTTT,CASVPSGTDTQYF
-,TRBJ1-1,TRBV27,-,TGTGCCAGCAGTTCCCTGCGACAGGCAGGTAACACTGAAGCTTTCTTT,CASSSLRQAGNTEAFF
-,TRBJ1-3,TRBV9,-,TGTGCCAGCAGCGTTGAGAGCTCTGGAAACACCATATATTTT,CASSVESSGNTIYF
-,TRBJ2-3,TRBV9,-,TGTGCCAGCAGCGTCAGTACCTTCACAGATACGCAGTATTTT,CASSVSTFTDTQYF
-,TRBJ2-5,TRBV11-3,TRBD1,TGTGCCAGCAGCTTAAGACAGGGGGGTCAGGAGACCCAGTACTTC,CASSLRQGGQETQYF
-,TRBJ2-5,TRBV5-4,TRBD2,TGTGCCAGCAGCTTACCTAGCGGGGGGCGAATACAAGAGACCCAGTACTTC,CASSLPSGGRIQETQYF
-,TRBJ1-5,TRBV3-1/TRBV3-2,-,TGTGCCAGCAGCCAAGACAGTGTAAATCAGCCCCAGCATTTT,CASSQDSVNQPQHF
-,TRBJ2-5,TRBV20-1,-,TGCAGTGCTAAAGGAGTGGAGACCCAGTACTTC,CSAKGVETQYF